This T cell receptor beta chain was documented in a study of OX40 agonist ivuxolimab in advanced cancers. At the level of the study: Patients in dose escalation had liver, melanoma, kidney or head and neck cancers. Partial responses occurred in Three dose-escalation patients, one with hepatocellular carcinoma and two with cutaneous melanoma.

Points on this clone: Its target is unknown.

The V gene end was trimmed by 0 bases and the J gene end by 4 bases; junction bases not matched to a gene: 1. The CDR3 extends over 16 amino acids. The germline CDR1 and CDR2 sequences are SGDLS and YYNGEE. General observations from the study: Antigen specificity was not determined for the expanded peripheral T cells.

TCRdb's copy holds only in-frame clones and misses some; the assay was immunoSEQ multiplex PCR. The top ten hold 0.25% to 0.3% of the sample, which has about 110,000 clones, 89% seen once. The chain has TRBV9 and TRBJ2-3, with 14 bases that match TRBD2. The TCR was taken from an adult with an advanced solid tumor such as melanoma, head and neck, liver or kidney cancer. Material: CD4+ or CD8+ T cells sorted from blood, obtained in a trial of the OX40 agonist ivuxolimab. The CDR3 here is CASSVGLAGGADTQYF. In DNA form, the CDR3 reads TGTGCCAGCAGCGTAGGACTAGCGGGAGGGGCAGATACGCAGTATTTT.